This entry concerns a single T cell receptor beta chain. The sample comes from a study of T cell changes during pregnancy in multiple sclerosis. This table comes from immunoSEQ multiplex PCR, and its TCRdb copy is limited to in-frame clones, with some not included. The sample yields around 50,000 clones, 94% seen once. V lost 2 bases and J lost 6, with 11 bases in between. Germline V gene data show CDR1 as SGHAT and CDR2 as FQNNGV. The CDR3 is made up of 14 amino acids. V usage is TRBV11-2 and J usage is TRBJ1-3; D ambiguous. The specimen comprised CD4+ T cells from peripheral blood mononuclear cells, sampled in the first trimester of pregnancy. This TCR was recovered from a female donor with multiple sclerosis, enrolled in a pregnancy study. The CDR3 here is CASSLYSSENTIYF. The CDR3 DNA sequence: TGTGCCAGCAGCTTATATTCGAGTGAAAACACCATATATTTT.